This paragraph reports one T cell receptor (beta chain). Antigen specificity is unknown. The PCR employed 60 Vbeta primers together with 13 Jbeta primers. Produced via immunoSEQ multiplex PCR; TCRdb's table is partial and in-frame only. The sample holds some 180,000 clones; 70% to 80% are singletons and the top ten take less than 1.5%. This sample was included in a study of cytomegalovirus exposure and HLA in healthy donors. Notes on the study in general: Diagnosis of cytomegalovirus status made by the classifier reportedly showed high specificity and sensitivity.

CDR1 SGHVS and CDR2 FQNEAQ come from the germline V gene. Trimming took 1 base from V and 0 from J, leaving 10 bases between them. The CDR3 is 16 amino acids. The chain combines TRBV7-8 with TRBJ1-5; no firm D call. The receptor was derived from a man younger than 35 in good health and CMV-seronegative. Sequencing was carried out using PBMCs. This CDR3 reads CASSLDLYYSNQPQHF. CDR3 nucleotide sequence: TGTGCCAGCAGCTTAGACCTGTACTATAGCAATCAGCCCCAGCATTTT.